This T cell receptor (beta chain) was observed in a study of CD8+ T cells in alopecia areata. About the study: For the treated group, dosing was oral tofacitinib at 5 to 10 mg twice daily. Study results and limitations: Mice gave a clearer picture of TCR sharing than patients did, possibly for HLA-related reasons.

Following extraction, RNA underwent reverse transcription to cDNA, which served as the sequencing template. Assay used: immunoSEQ multiplex PCR; TCRdb lists only in-frame clones, some missing. The table shows some 99,000 clones, with under 45% occurring only once. Sampling of alopecia areata patients yielded lesional scalp punch biopsies as well as peripheral blood. Remarks on this clone: The antigen remains unidentified.

This TCR derives from a human donor with alopecia areata. The sequenced sample consisted of CD4+ T cells sorted from blood.

CDR3 amino acids: CASSLAGPPYEQYF. As DNA, the CDR3 is TGTGCCAGCAGTTTAGCTGGACCCCCCTACGAGCAGTACTTC. The J gene is TRBJ2-7, the V gene TRBV27, with D hard to call. The CDR3 extends over 14 amino acids. With 2 bases removed from V and 2 bases from J, the gap between germline ends came to 10 bases. CDR1 is MNHEY, CDR2 SMNVEV, per germline (reference sequence).